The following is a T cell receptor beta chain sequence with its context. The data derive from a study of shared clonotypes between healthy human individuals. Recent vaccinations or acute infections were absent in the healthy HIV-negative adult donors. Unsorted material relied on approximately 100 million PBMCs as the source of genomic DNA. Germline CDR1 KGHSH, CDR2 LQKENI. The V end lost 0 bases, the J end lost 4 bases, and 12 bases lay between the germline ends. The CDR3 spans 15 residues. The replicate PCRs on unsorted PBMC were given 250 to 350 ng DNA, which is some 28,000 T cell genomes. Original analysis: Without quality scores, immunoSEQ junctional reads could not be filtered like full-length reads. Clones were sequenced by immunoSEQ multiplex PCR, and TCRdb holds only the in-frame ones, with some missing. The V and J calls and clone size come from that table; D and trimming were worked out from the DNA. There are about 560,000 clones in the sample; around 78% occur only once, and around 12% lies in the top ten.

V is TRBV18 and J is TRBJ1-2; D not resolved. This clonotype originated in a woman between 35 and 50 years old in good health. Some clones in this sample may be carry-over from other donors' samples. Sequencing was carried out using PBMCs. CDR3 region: CASSPPASYFYGYTF. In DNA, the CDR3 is TGTGCCAGCTCACCACCGGCCAGCTACTTCTATGGCTACACCTTC.